The present TCR beta chain was sequenced within a study of blood T cells in healthy people across ages. Then a second PCR, running roughly 7 to 12 cycles, was carried out with a sample-barcoded 5' primer and a J-beta primer mix. Paired-end reads containing CDR3 totaled no fewer than 3 million for each sample. TCRdb re-called the 5' RACE reads through MiXCR, storing one row per CDR3 protein. The table lists 850,000 or so distinct CDR3 sequences, under 30% of them singletons. Sample donors were healthy Caucasian individuals that came from Russia, aged about 6 to 95. The V and J ends lost 5 bases and 6 bases respectively, with 8 bases between them. The length of the CDR3 is 11 residues. Germline V gene lookup returns CDR1 SNHLY and CDR2 FYNNEI.

The TCR was taken from an elderly woman in good health. J is TRBJ2-7 and V is TRBV2; D is unresolved. The specimen sequenced was blood. CDR3: CASSNTVEQYF. The DNA for the CDR3 is TGTGCCAGCAGTAATACGGTCGAGCAGTACTTC.